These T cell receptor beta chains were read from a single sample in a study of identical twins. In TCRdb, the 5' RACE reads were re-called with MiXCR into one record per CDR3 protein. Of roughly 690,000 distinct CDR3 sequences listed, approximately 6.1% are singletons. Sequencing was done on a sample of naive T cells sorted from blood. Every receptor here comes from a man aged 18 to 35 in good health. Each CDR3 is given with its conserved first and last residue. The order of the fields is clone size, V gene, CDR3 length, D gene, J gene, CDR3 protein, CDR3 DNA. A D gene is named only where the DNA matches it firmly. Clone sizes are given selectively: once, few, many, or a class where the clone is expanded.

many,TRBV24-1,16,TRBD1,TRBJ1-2,CATSDPTTGTYYGYTF,TGTGCCACCAGTGACCCGACGACAGGGACTTACTATGGCTACACCTTC
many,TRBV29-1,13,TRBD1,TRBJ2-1,CSVRQGSYNEQFF,TGCAGCGTCAGACAGGGCTCCTACAATGAGCAGTTCTTC
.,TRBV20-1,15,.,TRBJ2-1,CSARGTRETGREQFF,TGCAGTGCTCGGGGGACGCGGGAAACAGGACGTGAGCAGTTCTTC
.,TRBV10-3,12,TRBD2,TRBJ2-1,CATQMGGGEQFF,TGTGCCACCCAGATGGGCGGGGGGGAGCAGTTCTTC
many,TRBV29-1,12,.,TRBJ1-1,CSVVPDNTEAFF,TGCAGCGTTGTCCCAGACAACACTGAAGCTTTCTTT
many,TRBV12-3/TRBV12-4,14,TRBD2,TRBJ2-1,CASRLAGTEGEQFF,TGTGCCAGCAGATTAGCGGGAACGGAGGGTGAGCAGTTCTTC
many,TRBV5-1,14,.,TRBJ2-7,CASSFDGMTYEQYF,TGCGCCAGCAGCTTTGACGGGATGACCTACGAGCAGTACTTC
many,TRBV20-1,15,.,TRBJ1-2,CSAKITGTVNYGYTF,TGCAGTGCCAAAATCACAGGGACGGTTAACTATGGCTACACCTTC
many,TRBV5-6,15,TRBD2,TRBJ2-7,CASRAGAPFGGEQYF,TGTGCCAGCAGAGCGGGAGCCCCATTTGGGGGCGAGCAGTACTTC
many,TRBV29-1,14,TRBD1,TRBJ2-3,CSVARDSETDTQYF,TGCAGCGTGGCCCGGGACAGTGAAACAGATACGCAGTATTTT
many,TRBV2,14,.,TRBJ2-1,CASSATGSYNEQFF,TGTGCCAGCAGTGCGACGGGGTCATACAATGAGCAGTTCTTC
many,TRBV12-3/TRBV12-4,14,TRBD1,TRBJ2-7,CASSLSGTEHEQYF,TGTGCCAGCAGTTTATCTGGGACAGAGCACGAGCAGTACTTC